Reported below is one T cell receptor beta chain. The antigen remains unidentified. This specimen belongs to a study of shared clonotypes between healthy human individuals. General study points: Naive CD4 clonotypes were shared across a few donors at roughly 5.5%.

Genomic DNA belonging to each subset was distributed in equal measure over several immunoSEQ plates. Using roughly 180 ng DNA, 30,000 or so T cell genomes, the sorted-subset replicate PCRs were run. Profiling relied on immunoSEQ multiplex PCR, and the TCRdb table lists in-frame clones only, not all of them. The repertoire has 2 million to 2.5 million clones, around 90% of them found once; the top ten carry 0.3% to 0.4%. The germline gives CDR1 MNHEY, CDR2 SMNVEV (reference sequence). The CDR3 covers 17 residues. V shed 6 bases and J 7 bases; nucleotides not matched to a gene: 16. The J gene is TRBJ2-1, the V gene TRBV27; 9 nucleotides agree with TRBD1. The sequencing input was naive CD4+ T cells from PBMCs. Subset: CD45RA+ positively selected. The sequence was collected from a man aged 18 to 30 in good health. Some clones in this sample may be carry-over from other donors' samples. The CDR3 sequence: CASRAGTGHPWRNEQFF. In DNA, the CDR3 is TGTGCCAGCAGGGCCGGGACAGGGCACCCGTGGAGGAATGAGCAGTTCTTC.